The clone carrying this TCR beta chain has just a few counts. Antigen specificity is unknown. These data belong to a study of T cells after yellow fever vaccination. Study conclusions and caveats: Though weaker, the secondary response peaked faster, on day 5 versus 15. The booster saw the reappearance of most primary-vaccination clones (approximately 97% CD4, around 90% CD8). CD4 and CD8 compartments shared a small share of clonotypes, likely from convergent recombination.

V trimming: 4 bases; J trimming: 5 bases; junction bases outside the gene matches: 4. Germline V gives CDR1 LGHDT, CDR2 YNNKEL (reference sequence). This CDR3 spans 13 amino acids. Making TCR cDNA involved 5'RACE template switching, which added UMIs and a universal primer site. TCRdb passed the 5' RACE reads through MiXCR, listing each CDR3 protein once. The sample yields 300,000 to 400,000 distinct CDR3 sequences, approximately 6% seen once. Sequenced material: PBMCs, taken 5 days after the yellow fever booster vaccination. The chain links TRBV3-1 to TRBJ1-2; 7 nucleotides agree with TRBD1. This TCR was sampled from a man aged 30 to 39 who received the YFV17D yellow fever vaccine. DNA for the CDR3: TGTGCCAGCAGCCTGACAGGGCTGTATGGCTACACCTTC. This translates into CASSLTGLYGYTF.